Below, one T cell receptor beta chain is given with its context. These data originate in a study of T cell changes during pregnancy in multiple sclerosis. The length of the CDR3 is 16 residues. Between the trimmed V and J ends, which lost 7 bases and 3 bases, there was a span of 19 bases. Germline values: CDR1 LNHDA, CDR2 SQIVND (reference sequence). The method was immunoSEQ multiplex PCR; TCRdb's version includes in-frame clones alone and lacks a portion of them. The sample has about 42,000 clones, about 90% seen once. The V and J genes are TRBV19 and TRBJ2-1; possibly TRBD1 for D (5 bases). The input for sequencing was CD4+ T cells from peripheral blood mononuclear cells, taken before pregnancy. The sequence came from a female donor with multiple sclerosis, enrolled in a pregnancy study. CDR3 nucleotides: TGTGCCAGTATGGGGCAGTCGCGTCCGATCTACAATGAGCAGTTCTTC. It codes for CASMGQSRPIYNEQFF.